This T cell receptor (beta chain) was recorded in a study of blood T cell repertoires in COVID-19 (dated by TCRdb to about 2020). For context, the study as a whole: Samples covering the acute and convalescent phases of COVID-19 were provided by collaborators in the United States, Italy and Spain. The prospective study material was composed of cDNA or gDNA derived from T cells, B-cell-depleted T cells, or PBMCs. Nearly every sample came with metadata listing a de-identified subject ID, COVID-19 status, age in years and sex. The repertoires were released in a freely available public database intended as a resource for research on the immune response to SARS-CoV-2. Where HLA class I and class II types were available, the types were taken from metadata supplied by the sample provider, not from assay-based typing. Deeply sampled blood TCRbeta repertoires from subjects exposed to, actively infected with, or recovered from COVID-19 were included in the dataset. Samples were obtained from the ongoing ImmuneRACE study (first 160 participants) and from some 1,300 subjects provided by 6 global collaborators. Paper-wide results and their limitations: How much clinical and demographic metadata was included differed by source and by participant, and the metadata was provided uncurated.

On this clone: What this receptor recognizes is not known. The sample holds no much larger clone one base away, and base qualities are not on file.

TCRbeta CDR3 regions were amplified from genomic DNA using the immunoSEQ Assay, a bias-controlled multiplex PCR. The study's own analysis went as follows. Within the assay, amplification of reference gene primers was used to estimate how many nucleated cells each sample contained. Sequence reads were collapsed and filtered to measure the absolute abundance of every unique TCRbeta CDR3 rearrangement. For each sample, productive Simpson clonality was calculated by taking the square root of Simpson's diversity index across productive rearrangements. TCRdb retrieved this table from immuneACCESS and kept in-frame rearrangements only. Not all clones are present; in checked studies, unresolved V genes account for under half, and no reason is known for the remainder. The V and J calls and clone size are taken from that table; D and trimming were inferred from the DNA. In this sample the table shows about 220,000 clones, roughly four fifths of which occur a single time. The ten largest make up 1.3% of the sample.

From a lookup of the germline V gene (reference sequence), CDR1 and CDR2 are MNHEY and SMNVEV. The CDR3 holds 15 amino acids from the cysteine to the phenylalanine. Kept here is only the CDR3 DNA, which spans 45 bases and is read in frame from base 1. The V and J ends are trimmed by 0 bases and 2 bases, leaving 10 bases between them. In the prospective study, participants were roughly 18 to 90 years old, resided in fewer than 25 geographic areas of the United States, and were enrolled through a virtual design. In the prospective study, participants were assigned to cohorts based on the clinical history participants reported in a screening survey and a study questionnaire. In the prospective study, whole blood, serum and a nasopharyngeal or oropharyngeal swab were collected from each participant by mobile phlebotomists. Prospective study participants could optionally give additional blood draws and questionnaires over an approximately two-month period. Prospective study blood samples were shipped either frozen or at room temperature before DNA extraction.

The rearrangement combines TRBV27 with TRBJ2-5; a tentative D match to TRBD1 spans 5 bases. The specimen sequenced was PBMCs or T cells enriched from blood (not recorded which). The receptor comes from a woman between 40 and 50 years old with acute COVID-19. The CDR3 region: CASSLSWGLQETQYF. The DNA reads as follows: TGTGCCAGCAGTTTATCGTGGGGCCTACAAGAGACCCAGTACTTC.